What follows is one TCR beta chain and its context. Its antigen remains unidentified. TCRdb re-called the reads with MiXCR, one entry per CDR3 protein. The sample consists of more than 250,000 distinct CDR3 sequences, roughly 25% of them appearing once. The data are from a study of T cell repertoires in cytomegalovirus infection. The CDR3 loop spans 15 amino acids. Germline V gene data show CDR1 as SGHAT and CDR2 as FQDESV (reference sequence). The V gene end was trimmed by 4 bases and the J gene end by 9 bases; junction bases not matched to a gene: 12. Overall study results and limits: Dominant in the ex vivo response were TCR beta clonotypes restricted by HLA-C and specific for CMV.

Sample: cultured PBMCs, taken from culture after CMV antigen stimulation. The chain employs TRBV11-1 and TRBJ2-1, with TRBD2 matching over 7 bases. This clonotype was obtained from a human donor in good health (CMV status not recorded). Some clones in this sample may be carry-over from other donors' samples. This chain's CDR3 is CASSYHVRGVSEQFF. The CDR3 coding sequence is TGTGCCAGCAGCTACCACGTACGGGGGGTGTCTGAGCAGTTCTTC. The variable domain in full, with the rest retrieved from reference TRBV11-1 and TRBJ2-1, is EAEVAQSPRYKITEKSQAVAFWCDPISGHATLYWYRQILGQGPELLVQFQDESVVDDSQLPKDRFSAERLKGVDSTLKIQPAELGDSAMYLCASSYHVRGVSEQFFGPGTRLTVL.